This T cell receptor (beta chain) came from a study of cytomegalovirus exposure and HLA in healthy donors. At the level of the study: There were under 130 million unique TCR beta sequences, drawn from 150 million to 200 million T cells, in an earlier analysis.

As to this clone: Antigen specificity is unknown.

The PCR was carried out with 60 Vbeta primers and 13 Jbeta primers. Original analysis: It was a later analysis that counted roughly 80 million unique TCR beta chains, of which 9.5 million to 14 million were shared. Method: immunoSEQ multiplex PCR; TCRdb's copy keeps in-frame clones and lacks some. The V and J calls and the clone size are those of that table, but D and trimming were determined from the DNA. The table has about 170,000 clones, over 75% seen once. Germline V CDR1 and CDR2: SNHLY, FYNNEI. V lost 8 bases, J lost 7 bases, and 10 bases stayed unmatched. This CDR3 spans 13 amino acids. Study findings and constraints: Common viral pathogens (according to a later analysis) appeared linked to several of the most significant clusters. The investigators catalogued about 170 TCR beta chains as cytomegalovirus-associated.

Sequencing was performed on PBMCs. V and J are TRBV2 and TRBJ2-5, with 7 bases fitting TRBD2. This clonotype was sampled from a woman between 45 and 60 years old in good health and CMV-seropositive. Here the CDR3 DNA reads TGTGCCAGCGGGTGGGCGGGAGTGGGGACCCAGTACTTC. Protein: CASGWAGVGTQYF.